A single sample is the source of the 32 T cell receptor beta chains below, sequenced in a study of blood T cell repertoires in COVID-19 (dated by TCRdb to about 2020). Preparation of the library involved the immunoSEQ multiplex PCR assay. The clones in this table, taken by TCRdb from immuneACCESS, are in-frame only. Not every clone is retained; where verified, under half of the shortfall comes from an unresolved V gene, and the cause of the rest is unknown. The sample table contains approximately 170,000 clones; only one count was recorded for approximately 85% of them. The ten most abundant clones make up about 1.2% of the sample. Sequenced material: peripheral blood. Receptors were obtained from a man between 60 and 70 years old who had recovered from COVID-19.

The J gene is TRBJ1-1, the V gene TRBV25-1; 7 bases are a match to TRBD1. V shed 1 base, J shed 1 base, and the junction held 6 bases outside the gene matches. Germline loops: CDR1 MGHDK, CDR2 SYGVNS. The CDR3 loop spans 16 amino acids. The CDR3 coding sequence is TGTGCCAGCAGTGAATCAGGGGGTCCCTCGAACACTGAAGCTTTCTTT. This sequence encodes CASSESGGPSNTEAFF.

V gene TRBV7-2 combines with J gene TRBJ1-5; D is possibly TRBD1 (6 bases). CDR3 length: 14 amino acids. CDR1 and CDR2 from the germline V gene are SGHTA and FQGNSA. Trimming stripped 5 bases from V and 6 bases from J, with 14 bases between. The CDR3: CASSGGQFGQPQHF. The DNA of the CDR3 is TGTGCCAGCAGCGGCGGACAGTTTGGTCAGCCCCAGCATTTT.

The chain is built from TRBV29-1 and TRBJ2-3, with 7 nucleotides matching TRBD2. The CDR3 totals 15 residues. The ends lost 8 bases at V and 0 bases at J; junction bases unmatched: 11. The germline CDR1 and CDR2 sequences are SQVTM and ANQGSEA. In nucleotides, the CDR3 is TGCAGCTCGGGGCGGGGGAGCACTAGCACAGATACGCAGTATTTT. Protein sequence: CSSGRGSTSTDTQYF.

The rearrangement joins TRBV6-4 to TRBJ2-7; D possibly corresponds to TRBD2 (5 bases). Germline V gene lookup returns CDR1 MRHNA and CDR2 SNTAGT. V dropped 4 bases and J dropped 1 base, with 23 bases sitting between them. The CDR3 is 18 residues long. The CDR3 protein is CASSVPGYDTNPSYEQYF. In DNA, the CDR3 is TGTGCCAGCAGTGTCCCGGGGTACGACACTAACCCTTCCTACGAGCAGTACTTC.

This rearrangement joins TRBV7-2 to TRBJ2-7; D remains ambiguous. This CDR3 comprises 15 residues. CDR1 is SGHTA, CDR2 FQGNSA, per germline. The V end lost 1 base, the J end lost 0 bases, and 10 bases lay between the germline ends. CDR3 sequence (DNA): TGTGCCAGCAGCTTAGGCCAGGCATTCTCCTACGAGCAGTACTTC. It is translated as CASSLGQAFSYEQYF.

The CDR3 protein is CASSVGGGEIYGYTF. CDR3 nucleotides: TGTGCCAGCAGCGTAGGGGGAGGAGAGATCTATGGCTACACCTTC. The chain uses TRBV9 and TRBJ1-2; no clear D gene. The CDR3 is 15 residues long. Germline values: CDR1 SGDLS, CDR2 YYNGEE. V was pared by 0 bases and J by 4 bases, with 13 bases between.

CDR3 DNA sequence: TGTGCCAGCAGCTTATATGTAGGGGCCTCCTACGAGCAGTACTTC. Its translation is CASSLYVGASYEQYF. This rearrangement joins TRBV7-3 to TRBJ2-7, with D maybe TRBD1 (5 bases). The germline V gene encodes CDR1 SGHTA and CDR2 FQGTGA. The CDR3 has 15 residues. Deletions cut 2 bases from V and 0 bases from J, with 11 bases between.

The chain joins TRBV6-5 to TRBJ1-2; D not resolved. CDR1 is MNHEY, CDR2 SVGAGI, per germline. Trimming cost V 10 bases and J 0 bases, with 15 bases left between them. This CDR3 region has 14 residues. CDR3 region: CATQRSPSNYGYTF. The CDR3 DNA reads as TGTGCCACCCAGAGGAGCCCGTCTAACTATGGCTACACCTTC.

For the CDR3, the DNA is TGTGCCAGCTCACCGGAGGGCGGACGTACCTACAATGAGCAGTTCTTC. This translates into CASSPEGGRTYNEQFF. The V call is TRBV18, the J call TRBJ2-1; possibly TRBD2 for D (6 bases). The germline V and J ends were trimmed by 3 bases and 2 bases, with 14 bases remaining between them. The CDR3 has 16 residues. The germline CDR1 and CDR2 sequences are KGHSH and LQKENI.

The chain carries TRBV7-6 and TRBJ2-5; tentative D call: TRBD1 (5 bases). Germline assignment: CDR1 SGHVS and CDR2 FNYEAQ. V was clipped by 5 bases and J by 4 bases, with 20 bases between them. The CDR3 totals 16 residues. The DNA for the CDR3 is TGTGCCAGCAGCCAACCCACAGGTCGGTCAGGAGAGACCCAGTACTTC. Protein: CASSQPTGRSGETQYF.

The chain links TRBV5-4 to TRBJ2-1; 7 positions agree with TRBD2. The germline gives CDR1 SGHNT, CDR2 YYREEE (reference sequence). CDR3 length equals 16 residues. The ends lost 2 bases at V and 7 bases at J; junction bases unmatched: 12. The CDR3 DNA follows: TGTGCCAGCAGCTTTTTAAGCGGGGCGCAGGAAAATGAGCAGTTCTTC. Translating it yields CASSFLSGAQENEQFF.

The chain recombines TRBV19 with TRBJ1-2; 11 positions agree with TRBD1. This CDR3 contains 15 residues. The junction had 7 bases not matched to a gene; V was cut back by 5 bases and J by 5 bases. The germline CDR1 and CDR2 sequences are LNHDA and SQIVND (reference sequence). Written as DNA, the CDR3 is TGTGCCAGTAGTCTGGACAGGGGGCGATCGTATGGCTACACCTTC. Its translation: CASSLDRGRSYGYTF.

This clone was seen only once. The chain links TRBV7-9 to TRBJ2-1; possibly TRBD2 for D (6 bases). Deletions cut 5 bases from V and 8 bases from J, with 25 bases between. Germline-derived CDR1 and CDR2 are SEHNR and FQNEAQ (reference sequence). The CDR3 sequence is 17 residues long. The CDR3 loop reads CASSVGREAIGKDEQFF. CDR3 DNA sequence: TGTGCCAGCAGCGTCGGAAGGGAGGCAATTGGAAAGGATGAGCAGTTCTTC.

In DNA, the CDR3 is TGTGCCAGCAGTTCAGAGGGGGACACTCTGGTCCAGTACTTC. It translates to CASSSEGDTLVQYF. The chain has TRBV7-9 and TRBJ2-5, with D possibly TRBD1 on 6 matching bases. There are 14 residues in the CDR3. V was cut by 6 bases and J by 10 bases, with 21 bases left in between. Germline V gene lookup returns CDR1 SEHNR and CDR2 FQNEAQ (reference sequence).

The chain combines TRBV9 with TRBJ2-7; perhaps TRBD1 as D (6 bases). The germline gives CDR1 SGDLS, CDR2 YYNGEE. With 0 bases removed from V and 2 bases from J, the gap between germline ends came to 6 bases. This CDR3 region has 13 residues. The CDR3 reads CASSVAGAYEQYF. In DNA, the CDR3 is TGTGCCAGCAGCGTAGCAGGGGCCTACGAGCAGTACTTC.

V gene TRBV19 combines with J gene TRBJ2-7; weak D call: TRBD2 (6 bases). Trimming took off 0 bases at V and 2 bases at J, with 14 bases between the two ends. Germline CDR1 is LNHDA and CDR2 is SQIVND (reference sequence). The CDR3 length is 16 residues. Here the CDR3 DNA reads TGTGCCAGTAGTATAGATCTAACGGGGGAAACCTACGAGCAGTACTTC. Encoded protein: CASSIDLTGETYEQYF.

The rearrangement uses TRBV15 and TRBJ1-4; no clear D. V shed 0 bases and J shed 0 bases, with 11 bases lying between them. Looked up from germline, CDR1 is LNHNV and CDR2 is YYDKDF (reference sequence). This CDR3 region has 17 residues. CDR3 DNA sequence: TGTGCCACCAGCAGAGATCGTGACGGAGCAACTAATGAAAAACTGTTTTTT. Its translation is CATSRDRDGATNEKLFF.

This chain links TRBV19 with TRBJ1-6; D is perhaps TRBD1 (6 bases). Germline CDR1 LNHDA, CDR2 SQIVND (reference sequence). V lost 6 bases and J lost 6, with 15 bases in between. There are 15 residues in the CDR3. The CDR3 sequence is CASSLSPGVNSPLHF. Written as DNA, the CDR3 is TGTGCCAGTAGCCTATCCCCAGGGGTTAATTCACCCCTCCACTTT.

The chain is built from TRBV24-1 and TRBJ2-2; the D gene is possibly TRBD2 (5 bases). The CDR3 sequence is 14 residues long. Germline V lookup: CDR1 KGHDR, CDR2 SFDVKD. Trimming left V 5 bases short and J 4 bases short, with 10 bases between. The CDR3 protein is CATSVQGSTGELFF. The CDR3 DNA sequence: TGTGCCACCAGTGTACAAGGGAGCACCGGGGAGCTGTTTTTT.

The rearrangement joins TRBV24-1 to TRBJ2-3, with 8 nucleotides matching TRBD1. The CDR3 runs to 17 residues. The germline V gene encodes CDR1 KGHDR and CDR2 SFDVKD. V was pared by 8 bases and J by 3 bases, with 15 bases of the junction left unmatched. The CDR3 loop is CATIHQGAEISTDTQYF. The CDR3 bases are TGTGCCACCATTCATCAGGGGGCGGAGATTAGTACAGATACGCAGTATTTT.

The chain employs TRBV2 and TRBJ1-5, with 9 bases aligning to TRBD1. The length of the CDR3 is 14 residues. Germline V gives CDR1 SNHLY, CDR2 FYNNEI. The V and J ends lost 6 bases and 4 bases, in that order; junction bases with no gene match: 4. CDR3 coding DNA: TGTGCCAGCAGGGAGACAGGGGGGAATCAGCCCCAGCATTTT. Translation gives CASRETGGNQPQHF.

This chain connects TRBV7-8 to TRBJ1-2; 8 bases are shared with TRBD1. V lost 4 bases, J lost 7 bases, and 11 bases stayed unmatched. The length of the CDR3 is 15 residues. Germline lookup yields CDR1 SGHVS and CDR2 FQNEAQ. In DNA, the CDR3 is TGTGCCAGCAGCTCCTCCGACAGGGGCTCAGGTGGCTACACCTTC. This encodes CASSSSDRGSGGYTF.

The rearrangement joins TRBV30 to TRBJ1-2; 9 bases agree with TRBD1. This CDR3 region has 12 residues. Germline V gene data show CDR1 as GTSNPN and CDR2 as SVGIG (reference sequence). Unmatched junction bases numbered 1, after V lost 5 bases and J lost 3 bases. The CDR3: CAWGTGHYGYTF. CDR3 DNA: TGTGCCTGGGGGACAGGGCACTATGGCTACACCTTC.

The chain couples TRBV6-2 or TRBV6-3 to TRBJ1-5, with D possibly being TRBD1 (6 bases). Germline loops: CDR1 MNHEY, CDR2 SVGEGT. V dropped 2 bases and J dropped 4 bases, with 12 bases sitting between them. The CDR3 runs 15 residues. The CDR3 loop reads CASSYGTGSNQPQHF. The CDR3 bases are TGTGCCAGCAGTTACGGAACAGGGTCGAATCAGCCCCAGCATTTT.

The chain uses TRBV11-2 and TRBJ1-2, with a tentative D call TRBD1 (5 bases). Germline assignment: CDR1 SGHAT and CDR2 FQNNGV. The V end was cut by 1 base, the J end by 8 bases, with 14 bases between. This CDR3 region has 14 residues. CDR3 loop: CASSLVGGENGYTF. CDR3 DNA sequence: TGTGCCAGCAGCTTAGTCGGAGGGGAAAACGGCTACACCTTC.

The count of this clone is one. The rearrangement links TRBV7-9 to TRBJ2-3; 7 nucleotides agree with TRBD1. CDR3 size: 16 residues. Looked up from germline, CDR1 is SEHNR and CDR2 is FQNEAQ (reference sequence). V gave up 1 base and J gave up 2 bases; unmatched junction bases: 6. The CDR3 is CASSLVLGQTTDTQYF. The CDR3 DNA is TGTGCCAGCAGCTTAGTTTTGGGACAGACCACAGATACGCAGTATTTT.

The genes are TRBV19 and TRBJ1-2, with D tentatively TRBD1 (6 bases). Germline V gene lookup returns CDR1 LNHDA and CDR2 SQIVND (reference sequence). The V end lost 8 bases, the J end lost 5 bases, and 21 bases lay between the germline ends. This CDR3 contains 15 residues. The CDR3 bases are TGTGCCAGTTCCAAGGGGGACCCGGGGATTTATGGCTACACCTTC. This sequence encodes CASSKGDPGIYGYTF.

The chain carries TRBV18 and TRBJ1-3; D call uncertain. The CDR3 covers 15 residues. Germline V lookup: CDR1 KGHSH, CDR2 LQKENI. V was cut by 3 bases and J by 0 bases, with 9 bases left in between. The CDR3 loop reads CASSPSDTSGNTIYF. DNA of the CDR3: TGTGCCAGCTCACCCTCTGACACCTCTGGAAACACCATATATTTT.

This chain connects TRBV5-1 to TRBJ1-6, with TRBD1 identical over 7 bases. The germline V gene has CDR1 SGHRS and CDR2 YFSETQ. The V gene end was trimmed by 0 bases and the J gene end by 6 bases; junction bases not matched to a gene: 3. This CDR3 has 15 amino acids. The CDR3 region has the DNA TGCGCCAGCAGCTTGGAAGGGGGCGGTAATTCACCCCTCCACTTT. Translating it yields CASSLEGGGNSPLHF.

This chain links TRBV5-6 with TRBJ2-2, with TRBD1 as a possible D gene (6 bases). V lost 0 bases to trimming and J lost 2 bases, with 11 bases between them. CDR3 size: 16 residues. Germline V lookup: CDR1 SGHDT, CDR2 YYEEEE. CDR3 nucleotides: TGTGCCAGCAGCTTGGAGGGGGTTTACAACACCGGGGAGCTGTTTTTT. It codes for CASSLEGVYNTGELFF.

Concerning this clone: In the same sample, other DNA sequences code for this CDR3. The genes are TRBV25-1 and TRBJ2-7; TRBD1 matches at 10 bases. The CDR3 is made up of 15 amino acids. Germline CDR1 and CDR2: MGHDK and SYGVNS. V shed 1 base and J 4 bases; nucleotides not matched to a gene: 4. The CDR3 DNA is TGTGCCAGCAGTGAATCGGGACAGGGGTCATACGAGCAGTACTTC. Translated, it gives CASSESGQGSYEQYF.

This chain joins TRBV5-6 and TRBJ2-7; weak D call: TRBD2 (6 bases). The CDR3 has 14 residues. Trimming stripped 3 bases from V and 2 bases from J, with 12 bases between. CDR1 is SGHDT, CDR2 YYEEEE, per germline. The DNA of the CDR3 is TGTGCCAGCAGCTCCAGAGGAGGGGCCTACGAGCAGTACTTC. Protein: CASSSRGGAYEQYF.